This T cell receptor beta chain was retrieved from a study of PD-1 blockade in mismatch repair-deficient tumors. The overall study: Patients had about 13 mismatch repair-deficient cancer types and were previously treated and progressing.

All patients were mismatch repair deficient, assessed by either PCR or immunohistochemistry. TCRs were sequenced from a few patients responding to pembrolizumab. The protocol was immunoSEQ multiplex PCR, while the TCRdb copy is restricted to in-frame clones and leaves out a portion. The sample has 17,000 or so clones; around 82% are singletons. Notes on the study in general: Rapid post-treatment expansion, then contraction, generally preceding radiologic response, marked tumor-resident clones.

Regarding this clone: Its cognate antigen is unknown.

Source: PBMCs, taken roughly 23 weeks after starting pembrolizumab. This receptor was obtained from an adult with mismatch repair-deficient cancer.

The DNA for the CDR3 is TGCGCCAGCAGTCAAATCCTCGGCACCGGGGAGCTGTTTTTT. It specifies CASSQILGTGELFF. The chain links TRBV23-1 to TRBJ2-2; D is unclear. TRBV23-1 is flagged as an ORF with uncertain function. CDR3 length equals 14 residues. V dropped 2 bases and J dropped 4 bases, with 8 bases sitting between them.